This TCR beta chain was captured by sequencing in a study of naive and memory T cell subsets. Study-level points and caveats: Naive repertoires, especially CD8, held a few larger clonotypes, possibly memory cells re-expressing CD45RA. Between naive and memory subsets, TCR abundance power law exponents differed.

Concerning this clonotype: The antigen is undetermined.

Between the trimmed V and J ends, which lost 8 bases and 4 bases, there was a span of 20 bases. Germline CDR1 reads MNHEY; CDR2 reads SVGEGT. The CDR3 extends over 15 amino acids. Both TRBC1 and TRBC2 were covered by a beta constant-region primer of two equimolar oligonucleotides. Ligated cDNA was amplified by four rounds of PCR with nested alpha and beta constant-region primers and SP2. TCRdb ran MiXCR on the UMI-ligation and nested PCR reads and lists one entry per CDR3 protein. This table holds approximately 100,000 distinct CDR3 sequences, about 14% found once. The source material was naive CD8+ T cells from blood. The receptor was derived from a human donor in good health. The chain carries TRBV6-2 or TRBV6-3 and TRBJ1-2; tentatively, D is TRBD1 (6 bases). CDR3 nucleotides: TGTGCCAGCGGGGGACAATTTACCCTCACCTATGGCTACACCTTC. Its translation is CASGGQFTLTYGYTF.